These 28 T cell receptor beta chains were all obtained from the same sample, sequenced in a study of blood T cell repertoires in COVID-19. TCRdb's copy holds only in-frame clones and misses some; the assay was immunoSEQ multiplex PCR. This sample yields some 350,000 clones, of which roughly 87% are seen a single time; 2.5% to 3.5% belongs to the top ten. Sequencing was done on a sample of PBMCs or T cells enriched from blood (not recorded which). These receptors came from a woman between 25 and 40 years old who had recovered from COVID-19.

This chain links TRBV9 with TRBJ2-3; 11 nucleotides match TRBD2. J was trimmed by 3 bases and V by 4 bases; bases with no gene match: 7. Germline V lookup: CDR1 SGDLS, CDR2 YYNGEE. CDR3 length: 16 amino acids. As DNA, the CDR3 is TGTGCCAGCAGCCATCCGCTAGCGGGGGGAACAGATACGCAGTATTTT. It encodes CASSHPLAGGTDTQYF.

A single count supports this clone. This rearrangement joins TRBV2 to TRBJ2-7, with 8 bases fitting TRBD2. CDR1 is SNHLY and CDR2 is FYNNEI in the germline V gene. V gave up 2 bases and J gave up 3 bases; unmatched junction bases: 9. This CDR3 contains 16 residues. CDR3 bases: TGTGCCAGCAGTGAACCAACTAGCGGAAGATTCTACGAGCAGTACTTC. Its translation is CASSEPTSGRFYEQYF. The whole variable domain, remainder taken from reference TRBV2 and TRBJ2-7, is EPEVTQTPSHQVTQMGQEVILRCVPISNHLYFYWYRQILGQKVEFLVSFYNNEISEKSEIFDDQFSVERPDGSNFTLKIRSTKLEDSAMYFCASSEPTSGRFYEQYFGPGTRLTVT.

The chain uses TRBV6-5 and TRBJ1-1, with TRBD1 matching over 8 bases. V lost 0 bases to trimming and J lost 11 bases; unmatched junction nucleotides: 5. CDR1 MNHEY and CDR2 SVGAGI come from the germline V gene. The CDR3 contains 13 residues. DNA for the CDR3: TGTGCCAGCAGTTACTCCTCGGACAGGGATGCTTTCTTT. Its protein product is CASSYSSDRDAFF.

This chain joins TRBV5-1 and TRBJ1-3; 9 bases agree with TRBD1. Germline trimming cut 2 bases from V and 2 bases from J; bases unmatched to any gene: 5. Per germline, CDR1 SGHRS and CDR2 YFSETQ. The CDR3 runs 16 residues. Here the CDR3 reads CASSLQGAPTGNTIYF. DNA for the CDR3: TGCGCCAGCAGCTTACAGGGGGCGCCGACTGGAAACACCATATATTTT.

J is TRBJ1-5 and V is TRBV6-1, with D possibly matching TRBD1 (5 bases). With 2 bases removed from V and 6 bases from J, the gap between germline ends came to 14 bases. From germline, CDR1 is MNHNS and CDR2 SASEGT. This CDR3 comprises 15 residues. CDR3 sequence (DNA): TGTGCCAGCAGTGAATTAGGAGGGGCGGCTCAGCCCCAGCATTTT. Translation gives CASSELGGAAQPQHF.

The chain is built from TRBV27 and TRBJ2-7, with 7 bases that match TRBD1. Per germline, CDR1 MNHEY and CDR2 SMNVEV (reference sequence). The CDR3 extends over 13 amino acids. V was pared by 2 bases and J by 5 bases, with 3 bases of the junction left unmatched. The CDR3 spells CASSLVRGNEQYF. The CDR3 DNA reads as TGTGCCAGCAGTTTAGTCAGGGGGAACGAGCAGTACTTC.

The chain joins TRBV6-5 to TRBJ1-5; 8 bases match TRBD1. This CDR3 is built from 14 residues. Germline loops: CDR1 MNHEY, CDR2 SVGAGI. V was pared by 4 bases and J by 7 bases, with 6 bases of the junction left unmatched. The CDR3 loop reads CASSSWTGNQPQHF. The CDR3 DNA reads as TGTGCCAGCAGTTCATGGACAGGGAACCAGCCCCAGCATTTT.

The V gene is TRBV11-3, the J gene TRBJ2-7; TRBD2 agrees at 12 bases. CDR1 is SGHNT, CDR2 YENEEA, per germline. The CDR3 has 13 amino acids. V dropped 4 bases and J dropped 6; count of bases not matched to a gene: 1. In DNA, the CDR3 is TGTGCCAGCAGCTCGGGACTAGCGGGCGAGCAGTACTTC. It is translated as CASSSGLAGEQYF.

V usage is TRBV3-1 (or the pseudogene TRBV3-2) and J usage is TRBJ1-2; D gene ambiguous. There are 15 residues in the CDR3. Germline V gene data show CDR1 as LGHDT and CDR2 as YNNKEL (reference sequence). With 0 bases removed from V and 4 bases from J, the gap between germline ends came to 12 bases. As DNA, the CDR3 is TGTGCCAGCAGCCAAGATATTTTAGAGGGCTATGGCTACACCTTC. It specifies CASSQDILEGYGYTF.

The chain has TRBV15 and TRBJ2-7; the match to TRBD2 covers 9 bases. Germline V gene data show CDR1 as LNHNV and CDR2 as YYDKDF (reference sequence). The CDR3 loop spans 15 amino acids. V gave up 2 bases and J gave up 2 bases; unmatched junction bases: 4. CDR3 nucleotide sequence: TGTGCCACCAGCAGAATAGCGGGAGAGACCTACGAGCAGTACTTC. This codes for CATSRIAGETYEQYF.

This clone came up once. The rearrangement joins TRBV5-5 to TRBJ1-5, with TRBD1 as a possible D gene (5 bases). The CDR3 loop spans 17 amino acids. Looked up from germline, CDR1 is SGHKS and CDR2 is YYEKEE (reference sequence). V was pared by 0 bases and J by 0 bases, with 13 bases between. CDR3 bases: TGTGCCAGCAGCTTGGTTGTAAGGCAGGGTAGCAATCAGCCCCAGCATTTT. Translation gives CASSLVVRQGSNQPQHF.

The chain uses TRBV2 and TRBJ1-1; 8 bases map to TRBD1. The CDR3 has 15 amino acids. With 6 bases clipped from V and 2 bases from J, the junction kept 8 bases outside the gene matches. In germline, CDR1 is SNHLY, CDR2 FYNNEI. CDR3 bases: TGTGCCAGCAGACTACAGACAGGGGTAAACACTGAAGCTTTCTTT. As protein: CASRLQTGVNTEAFF.

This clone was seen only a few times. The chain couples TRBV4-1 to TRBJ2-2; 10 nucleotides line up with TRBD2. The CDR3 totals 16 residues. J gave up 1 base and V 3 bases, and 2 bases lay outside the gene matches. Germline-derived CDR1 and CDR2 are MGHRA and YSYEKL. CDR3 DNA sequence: TGCGCCAGCAGCCACCGGACTAGCGGGAACACCGGGGAGCTGTTTTTT. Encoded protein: CASSHRTSGNTGELFF.

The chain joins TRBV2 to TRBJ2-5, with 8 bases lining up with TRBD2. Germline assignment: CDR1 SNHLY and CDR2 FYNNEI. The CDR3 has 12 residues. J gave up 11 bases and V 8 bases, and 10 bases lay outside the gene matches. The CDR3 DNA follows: TGTGCCAGCGAGACTAGCGCGGAGAAGCAGTACTTC. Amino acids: CASETSAEKQYF.

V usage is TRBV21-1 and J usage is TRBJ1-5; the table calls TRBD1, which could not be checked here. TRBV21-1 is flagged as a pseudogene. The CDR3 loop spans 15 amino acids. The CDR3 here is CASSIQGQGNQPQHF. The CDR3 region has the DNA TGTGCCAGCAGCATACAGGGTCAGGGCAATCAGCCCCAGCATTTT.

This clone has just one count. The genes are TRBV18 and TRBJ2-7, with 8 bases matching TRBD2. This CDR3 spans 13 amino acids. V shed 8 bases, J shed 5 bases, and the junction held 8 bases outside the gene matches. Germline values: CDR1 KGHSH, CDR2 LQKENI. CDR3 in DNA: TGTGCCAGCGACTCGGGAGGGGCCAACGAGCAGTACTTC. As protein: CASDSGGANEQYF.

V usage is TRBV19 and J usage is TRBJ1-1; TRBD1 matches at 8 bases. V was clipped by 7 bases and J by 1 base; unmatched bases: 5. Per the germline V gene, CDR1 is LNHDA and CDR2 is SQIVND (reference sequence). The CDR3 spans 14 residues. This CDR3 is CASTPDRGNTEAFF. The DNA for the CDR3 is TGTGCCAGTACTCCTGACAGGGGGAACACTGAAGCTTTCTTT.

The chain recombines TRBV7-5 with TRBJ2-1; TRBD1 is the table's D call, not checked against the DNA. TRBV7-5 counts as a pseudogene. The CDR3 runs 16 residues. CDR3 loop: CARSTVGTALYNEQFF. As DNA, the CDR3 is TGTGCCAGAAGCACCGTCGGGACAGCGCTTTACAATGAGCAGTTCTTC.

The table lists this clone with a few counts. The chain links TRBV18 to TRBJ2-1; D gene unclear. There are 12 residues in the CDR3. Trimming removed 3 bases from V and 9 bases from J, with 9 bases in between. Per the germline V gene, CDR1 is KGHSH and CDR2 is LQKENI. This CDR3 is CASSPLLSEQFF. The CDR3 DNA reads TGTGCCAGCTCACCCCTCCTCAGTGAGCAGTTCTTC.

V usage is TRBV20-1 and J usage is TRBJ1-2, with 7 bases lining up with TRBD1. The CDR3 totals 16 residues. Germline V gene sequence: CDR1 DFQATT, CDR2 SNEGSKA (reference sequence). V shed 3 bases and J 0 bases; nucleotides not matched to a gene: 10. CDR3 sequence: CSASITHRGANYGYTF. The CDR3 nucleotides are TGCAGTGCTAGTATTACCCACAGGGGTGCTAACTATGGCTACACCTTC.

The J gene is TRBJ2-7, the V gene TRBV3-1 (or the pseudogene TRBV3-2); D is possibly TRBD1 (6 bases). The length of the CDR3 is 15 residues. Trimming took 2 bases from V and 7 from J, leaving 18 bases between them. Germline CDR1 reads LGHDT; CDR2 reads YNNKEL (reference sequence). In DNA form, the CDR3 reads TGTGCCAGCAGCCAACTTACCGGGACACCGTGGGAGCAGTACTTC. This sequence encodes CASSQLTGTPWEQYF.

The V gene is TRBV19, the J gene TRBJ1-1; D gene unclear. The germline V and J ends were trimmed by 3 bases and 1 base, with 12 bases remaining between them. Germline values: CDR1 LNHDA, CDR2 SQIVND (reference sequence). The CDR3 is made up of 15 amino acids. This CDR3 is CASSIFYPGNTEAFF. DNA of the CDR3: TGTGCCAGTAGTATTTTCTATCCGGGGAACACTGAAGCTTTCTTT. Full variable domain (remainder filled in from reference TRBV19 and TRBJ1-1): DGGITQSPKYLFRKEGQNVTLSCEQNLNHDAMYWYRQDPGQGLRLIYYSQIVNDFQKGDIAEGYSVSREKKESFPLTVTSAQKNPTAFYLCASSIFYPGNTEAFFGQGTRLTVV.

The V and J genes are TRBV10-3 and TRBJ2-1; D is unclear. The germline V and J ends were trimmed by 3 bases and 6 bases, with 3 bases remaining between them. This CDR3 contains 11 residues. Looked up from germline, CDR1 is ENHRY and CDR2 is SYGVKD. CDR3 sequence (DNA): TGTGCCATCAGTGACCGCAATGAGCAGTTCTTC. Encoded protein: CAISDRNEQFF.

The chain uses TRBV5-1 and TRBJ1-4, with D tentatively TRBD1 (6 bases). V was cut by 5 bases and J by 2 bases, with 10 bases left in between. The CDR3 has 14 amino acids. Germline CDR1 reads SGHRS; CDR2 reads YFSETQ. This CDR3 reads CASRLGQTNEKLFF. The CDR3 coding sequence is TGCGCCAGCAGACTCGGACAGACTAATGAAAAACTGTTTTTT.

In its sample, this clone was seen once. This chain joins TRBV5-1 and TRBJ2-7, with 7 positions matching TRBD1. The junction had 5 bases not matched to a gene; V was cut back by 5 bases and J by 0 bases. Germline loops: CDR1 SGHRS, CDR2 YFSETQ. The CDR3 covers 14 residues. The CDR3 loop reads CASSRTGASYEQYF. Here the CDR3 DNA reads TGCGCCAGCAGTCGGACAGGAGCCTCCTACGAGCAGTACTTC.

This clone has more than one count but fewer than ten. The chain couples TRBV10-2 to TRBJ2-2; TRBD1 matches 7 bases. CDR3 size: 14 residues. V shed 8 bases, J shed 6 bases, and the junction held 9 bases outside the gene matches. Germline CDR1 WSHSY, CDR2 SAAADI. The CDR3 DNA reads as TGCGCCAGCCGGGAACAGGGGAGAGCCGGGGAGCTGTTTTTT. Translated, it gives CASREQGRAGELFF.

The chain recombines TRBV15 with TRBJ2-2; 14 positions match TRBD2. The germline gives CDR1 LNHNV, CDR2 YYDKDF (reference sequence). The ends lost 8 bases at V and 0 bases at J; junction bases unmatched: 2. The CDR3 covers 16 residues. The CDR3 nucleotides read TGTGCCACCGGACTAGCGGGGGGTTCGAACACCGGGGAGCTGTTTTTT. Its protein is CATGLAGGSNTGELFF.

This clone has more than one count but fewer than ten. This CDR3 reads CASSEYMGGEGGQYF. CDR3 nucleotides: TGTGCCAGCAGTGAATATATGGGGGGAGAGGGCGGGCAGTACTTC. The chain recombines TRBV6-1 with TRBJ2-7, with D maybe TRBD2 (6 bases). The CDR3 is 15 residues long. Germline CDR1 and CDR2: MNHNS and SASEGT. V lost 2 bases to trimming and J lost 9 bases, with 20 bases between them.